This T cell receptor (beta chain) was obtained from a study of CD8 T cells in ankylosing spondylitis. Broader study findings: Disease-associated clonotypes exhibited CD8+ identity and were relatively infrequent in peripheral blood.

Concerning this clonotype: Its antigen is unidentified.

Scientists made TCR beta libraries using quantitative 5'-RACE with molecular barcodes. A single record per CDR3 protein comes from TCRdb applying MiXCR to the 5' RACE reads. The sample holds about 150,000 distinct CDR3 sequences; around a third are singletons and the top ten take 4.5% to 6%. This TCR came from a male donor with ankylosing spondylitis. The specimen sequenced was synovial fluid, either unsorted or a sorted T cell fraction (not recorded which).

The CDR3 DNA sequence: TGTGCCAGCAGCCGCCGCGGGGGAAGCTCCTACAATGAGCAGTTCTTC. It specifies CASSRRGGSSYNEQFF. V and J are TRBV7-2 and TRBJ2-1, with 7 positions matching TRBD2. This CDR3 comprises 16 residues. Germline assignment: CDR1 SGHTA and CDR2 FQGNSA. V was pared by 5 bases and J by 0 bases, with 7 bases of the junction left unmatched.